The source of this T cell receptor beta chain is a study of neurological immune-mediated disorders. Study overall: Secondary progressive disease was present in 3, and relapsing-remitting disease in roughly 30, of the roughly 34 multiple sclerosis patients. Overall study results and limits: For the multiple sclerosis repertoire cluster, no association with any clinical or MRI feature was found.

For this clonotype: What it binds is not known. This may be a read error: a much more frequent sequence differs by one nucleotide.

cDNA synthesis was performed by 5'RACE with 10-nucleotide random UMIs. A single record per CDR3 protein comes from TCRdb applying MiXCR to the 5' RACE reads. The repertoire holds around 94,000 distinct CDR3 sequences, with around 3.4% as singletons. V was trimmed by 6 bases and J by 9 bases, leaving 17 bases between them. CDR1 SGHTA and CDR2 FQGNSA come from the germline V gene. The CDR3 has 13 amino acids. The source of this sequence is a woman aged 18-35 years with multiple sclerosis. The sample taken for sequencing was PBMCs. This sequence joins TRBV7-2 and TRBJ1-1, with no clear D. CDR3 in amino acids: CASSYTQVGKAFF. DNA of the CDR3: TGTGCCAGCAGTTACACTCAGGTGGGGAAAGCTTTCTTT.